This TCR beta chain was identified during a study of cytomegalovirus exposure and HLA in healthy donors. CDR3 length: 14 residues. Germline CDR1 LNHNV, CDR2 YYDKDF (reference sequence). V was shortened by 0 bases and J by 7 bases, with 10 bases between the two germline ends. Amplification used 60 Vbeta primers and 13 Jbeta primers. Some clones are missing from TCRdb's copy, which holds only in-frame ones; the method was immunoSEQ multiplex PCR. The sample records approximately 200,000 clones, 75% to 85% being singletons. V is TRBV15 and J is TRBJ2-1, with D unclear. This receptor was obtained from a woman aged 50 to 60 in good health and CMV-seropositive. The sequencing input was PBMCs. As DNA, the CDR3 is TGTGCCACCAGCAGAGATCAAACTCATAATGAGCAGTTCTTC. Its protein product is CATSRDQTHNEQFF.